Listed below are T cell receptor beta chains from one sample, sequenced in a study of shared clonotypes between healthy human individuals. This table comes from immunoSEQ multiplex PCR, and its TCRdb copy is limited to in-frame clones, with some not included. This table has around 700,000 clones, about 78% appearing once. Sequenced material: memory CD4+ T cells sorted from blood. The receptors come from a woman in her thirties in good health. CDR3s include the opening cysteine and the closing phenylalanine or tryptophan.

v_call cdr3_aa
TRBV11-2 CASSLGNRNYGYTF
TRBV19 CASSPRRDRGLYGYTF
TRBV7-8 CASSLGFRGIGEKLFF
TRBV4-1 CASSQGLAGVSEETQYF
TRBV6-1 CASSEGFGQRSAGELFF
TRBV5-1 CASSWSDTYEQYF
TRBV6-1 CASSDDFGAQHF
TRBV5-4 CASSPGSGVGETQYF
TRBV29-1 CSVIDPRDTEAFF
TRBV15 CARKIGSFHEQYF
TRBV20-1 CSASRPDGYTF
TRBV5-5 CASSLGAGHRSYTF
TRBV5-1 CASNLRTSGSRSTYEQYF